What follows are 3 T cell receptor beta chains derived from one specimen sequenced in a study of cytomegalovirus exposure and HLA in healthy donors. The PCR was carried out with 60 Vbeta primers and 13 Jbeta primers. TCRdb's copy holds only in-frame clones and misses some; the assay was immunoSEQ multiplex PCR. The sample lists about 160,000 clones, 84% seen once, with 1.5% to 2% in the top ten. Sequenced: PBMCs. These receptors were obtained from a man younger than 35 in good health and CMV-seronegative.

The genes are TRBV6-5 and TRBJ2-3, with D possibly matching TRBD2 (5 bases). CDR1 is MNHEY and CDR2 is SVGAGI in the germline V gene. V was clipped by 5 bases and J by 6 bases, with 9 bases between them. The CDR3 covers 12 residues. As DNA, the CDR3 is TGTGCCAGCAGTCGTGGACTGGATACGCAGTATTTT. Its protein is CASSRGLDTQYF.

The chain has TRBV11-3 and TRBJ2-2, with D possibly being TRBD2 (7 bases). With 3 bases removed from V and 7 bases from J, the gap between germline ends came to 15 bases. CDR3 length equals 15 residues. Per the germline V gene, CDR1 is SGHNT and CDR2 is YENEEA. CDR3 amino acids: CASSLRGGAGGELFF. The CDR3 nucleotides are TGTGCCAGCAGCTTGAGGGGGGGCGCGGGCGGGGAGCTGTTTTTT.

This clone occurred a few times. V usage is TRBV15 and J usage is TRBJ1-2, with TRBD1 identical over 8 bases. This CDR3 contains 15 residues. V shed 5 bases, J shed 5 bases, and the junction held 10 bases outside the gene matches. CDR1 and CDR2 (germline): LNHNV, YYDKDF (reference sequence). The CDR3 spells CATSFRQGTFYGYTF. CDR3 bases: TGTGCCACCAGCTTCCGACAGGGGACCTTTTATGGCTACACCTTC.